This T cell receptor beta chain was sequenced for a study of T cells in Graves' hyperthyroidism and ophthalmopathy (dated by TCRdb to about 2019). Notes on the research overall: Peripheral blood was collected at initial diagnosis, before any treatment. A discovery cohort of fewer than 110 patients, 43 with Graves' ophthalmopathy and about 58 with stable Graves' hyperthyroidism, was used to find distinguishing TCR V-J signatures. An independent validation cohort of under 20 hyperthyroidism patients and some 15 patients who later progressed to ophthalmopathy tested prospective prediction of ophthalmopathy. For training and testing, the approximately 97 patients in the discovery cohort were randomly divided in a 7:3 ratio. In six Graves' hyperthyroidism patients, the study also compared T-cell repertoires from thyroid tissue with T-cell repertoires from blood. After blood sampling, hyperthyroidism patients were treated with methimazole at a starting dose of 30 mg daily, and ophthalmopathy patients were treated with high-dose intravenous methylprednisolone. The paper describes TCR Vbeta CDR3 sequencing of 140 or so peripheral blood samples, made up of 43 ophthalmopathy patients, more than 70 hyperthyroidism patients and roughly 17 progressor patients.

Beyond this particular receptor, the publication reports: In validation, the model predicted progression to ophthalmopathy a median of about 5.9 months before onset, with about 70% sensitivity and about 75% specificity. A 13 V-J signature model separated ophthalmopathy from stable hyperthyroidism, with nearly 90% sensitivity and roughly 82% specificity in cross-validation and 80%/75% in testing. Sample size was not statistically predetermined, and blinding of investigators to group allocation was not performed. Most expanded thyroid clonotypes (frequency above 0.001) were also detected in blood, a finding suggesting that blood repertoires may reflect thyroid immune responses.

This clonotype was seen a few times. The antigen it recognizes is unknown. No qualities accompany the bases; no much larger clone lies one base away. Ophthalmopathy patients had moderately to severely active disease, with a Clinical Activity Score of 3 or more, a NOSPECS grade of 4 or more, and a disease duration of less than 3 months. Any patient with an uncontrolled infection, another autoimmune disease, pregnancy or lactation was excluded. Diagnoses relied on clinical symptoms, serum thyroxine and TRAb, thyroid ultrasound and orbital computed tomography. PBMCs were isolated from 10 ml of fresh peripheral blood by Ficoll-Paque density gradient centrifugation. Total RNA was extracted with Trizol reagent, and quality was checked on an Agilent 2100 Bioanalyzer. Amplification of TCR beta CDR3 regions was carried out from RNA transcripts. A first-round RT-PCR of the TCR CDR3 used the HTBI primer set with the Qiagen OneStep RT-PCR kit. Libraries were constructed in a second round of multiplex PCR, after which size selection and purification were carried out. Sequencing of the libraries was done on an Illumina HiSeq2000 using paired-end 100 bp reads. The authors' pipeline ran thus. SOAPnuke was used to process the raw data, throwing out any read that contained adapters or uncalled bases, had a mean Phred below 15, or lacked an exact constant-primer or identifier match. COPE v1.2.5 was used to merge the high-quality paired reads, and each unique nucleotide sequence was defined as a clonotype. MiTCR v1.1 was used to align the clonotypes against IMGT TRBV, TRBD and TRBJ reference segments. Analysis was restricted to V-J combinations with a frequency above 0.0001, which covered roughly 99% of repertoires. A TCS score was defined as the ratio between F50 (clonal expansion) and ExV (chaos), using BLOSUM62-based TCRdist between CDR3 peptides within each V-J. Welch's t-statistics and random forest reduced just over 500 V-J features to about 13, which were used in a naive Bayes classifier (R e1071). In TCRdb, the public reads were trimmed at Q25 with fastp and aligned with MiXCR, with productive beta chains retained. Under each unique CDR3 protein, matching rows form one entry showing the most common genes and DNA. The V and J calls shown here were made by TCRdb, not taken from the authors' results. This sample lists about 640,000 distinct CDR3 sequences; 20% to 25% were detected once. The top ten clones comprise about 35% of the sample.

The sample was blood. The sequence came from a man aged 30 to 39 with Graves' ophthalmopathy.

Here the CDR3 is given as CASSTGPGYEQYF. The DNA sequence reads TGTGCCAGCAGCACGGGACCCGGCTACGAGCAGTACTTC. The rearrangement combines TRBV12-3 or TRBV12-4 with TRBJ2-7; the D gene is possibly TRBD1 or TRBD2, with 5 bases matching each. The CDR3 has 13 amino acids, counting the end cysteine and phenylalanine. The entry retains the CDR3 DNA only, 39 bases that are in frame from base 1. At the junction V is shortened by 6 bases and J by 3 bases, with 12 bases in between.